This entry features one T cell receptor beta chain sequence. What antigen it recognizes has not been identified. Per-base qualities were not stored, and no clone one base away is much larger. The CDR3 regions of human TCRbeta chains were analyzed by immunosequencing. Concerning the study's data processing: TCRs in the repertoires were matched against a reference library of SARS-CoV-2-specific TCRs that had been generated with the MIRA antigen-specificity platform. Breadth was defined as the fraction of unique TCRs that were SARS-CoV-2-associated. Depth was defined as the fraction of total T cells that were SARS-CoV-2-associated. Using the MIRA data, each spike-specific TCR was assigned both to the spike region to which the TCR was reactive and to a CD4 or CD8 class. Log10-transformed breadth and depth values were compared by one-way ANOVA with Sidak's multiple comparisons tests. The immuneACCESS repertoire file appears here via TCRdb, limited to in-frame rearrangements. These files lack a portion of the clones; in checked studies, under half of the deficit traces to unresolved V genes, and the cause of the others is not known. V and J calls and clone size are as listed in that table; D and trimming were resolved from the DNA. Across this sample there are approximately 120,000 clones, with 89% seen only once. The top ten constitute approximately 8.8% of the sample.

Based on the germline V gene, the CDR1 and CDR2 sequences are MGHDK and SYGVNS. The CDR3 goes from the cysteine to the phenylalanine over 14 residues. The DNA shown is the 42-base CDR3, in frame from base 1. Trimming at the junction amounts to 1 base on V and 10 bases on J, and the germline ends lie 13 bases apart. The intended sense of this specimen's time point label: about 28 days (+/-7) after the second vaccine dose. Because spike-specific TCR depth and breadth did not differ between the two schedules, AZD1222 recipients who got a second dose at roughly 4 weeks were pooled with those who got a second dose at roughly 12 weeks. The vaccinee samples were drawn from two UK trials, COV001 and COV002, one of which was a single-blind randomized controlled phase 2/3 trial testing AZD1222 (ChAdOx1 nCoV-19) in healthy adults. Trial participant PBMC samples were collected at day 0 and day 28 after the second dose for TCRbeta chain sequencing.

The data stem from a study of T cell responses to AZD1222 COVID-19 vaccine (dated by TCRdb to the early 2020s). Turning to the overall study: TCR sequencing covered roughly 230 trial participants: some 210 given two doses of AZD1222 and some 25 given two doses of MenACWY control vaccine. Trial participants were enrolled by age into subgroups of 18-55, 56-69 and 70-plus years, and roughly 150, 30 and 60 TCR-sequenced participants, respectively, were included in these subgroups. Beyond this particular receptor, the publication reports: The 56-69-year group was small, and its depth increase did not reach significance, likely because of low power. Participants were mostly white British, with more females than males. The authors suggested clonal diversity may have been underestimated. Vaccine-associated CD4 TCRs spanned the whole spike protein, with dominant responses in regions 160-218 and 743-854. No day 14 peak-response samples were available, so repertoires were characterized only after the peak T cell response. Conclusions about previously exposed vaccinees were limited because only six AZD1222 recipients were SARS-CoV-2 seropositive at baseline. Reportedly, almost half of the unique spike-specific TCRs recognized epitopes lying outside the regions that are mutated in the B.1.351 and B.1.1.7 variants. Spike-specific TCR breadth and depth rose significantly after two AZD1222 doses compared with day 0 and with MenACWY recipients.

The source was peripheral blood, collected 28 days after the second AZD1222 dose. This TCR came from an adult who received the AZD1222 COVID-19 vaccine. This chain is built from TRBV25-1 and TRBJ1-4; the D gene is perhaps TRBD1, from 5 matching bases. CDR3 reads: CASSESWDEGKLFF. The sequenced DNA: TGTGCCAGCAGTGAATCCTGGGACGAAGGAAAACTGTTTTTT.